Listed below are T cell receptor beta chains from one sample, sequenced in a study of patients and donors after allogeneic stem cell transplantation. TCRdb ran MiXCR on the RT-PCR reads and lists one entry per CDR3 protein. The table includes 150,000 to 200,000 distinct CDR3 sequences, approximately 24% detected once. Sequenced: blood, either unsorted or a sorted T cell fraction (not recorded which). The receptors stem from a human donor who was either an allogeneic HSCT recipient or a stem cell or donor lymphocyte infusion donor (not recorded which). It is not recorded whose cells these are; they may come from a transplant donor. Each CDR3 is given with its conserved first and last residue. The order of the fields is J gene, V gene, D gene, clone size, CDR3 protein, CDR3 DNA. D genes are given only for firm matches. Part of the rows lack a size; the others show once, few, many or a class for expanded clones.

TRBJ2-7,TRBV4-3,NA,NA,CASSQDIFLVWNEQYF,TGCGCCAGCAGCCAAGACATCTTTCTGGTCTGGAACGAGCAGTACTTC
TRBJ1-5,TRBV10-3,TRBD1,NA,CAISERAGGFGNQPQHF,TGTGCCATCAGTGAGAGGGCAGGGGGCTTTGGCAATCAGCCCCAGCATTTT
TRBJ1-5,TRBV20-1,NA,few,CSARDRSGDSNQPQHF,TGCAGTGCTAGAGATCGATCCGGGGATAGCAATCAGCCCCAGCATTTT
TRBJ2-3,TRBV20-1,NA,NA,CSARSSDTQYF,TGCAGTGCTAGATCAAGCGATACGCAGTATTTT
TRBJ1-4,TRBV18,NA,NA,CASSPPEGRGEKLFF,TGTGCCAGCTCACCACCGGAGGGACGTGGGGAAAAACTGTTTTTT
TRBJ1-6,TRBV12-3/TRBV12-4,NA,many,CASNPQGGWDSPLHF,TGTGCCAGCAACCCTCAGGGAGGGTGGGATTCACCCCTCCACTTT
TRBJ2-1,TRBV27,NA,few,CASSLFSRATGEQFF,TGTGCCAGCAGTTTATTCTCCAGGGCGACTGGTGAGCAGTTCTTC
TRBJ1-4,TRBV15,NA,few,CATSRVWTATNEKLFF,TGTGCCACCAGCAGAGTATGGACAGCAACTAATGAAAAACTGTTTTTT
TRBJ2-7,TRBV6-5,NA,NA,CASSSKSSYEQYF,TGTGCCAGCAGTTCTAAGAGCTCCTACGAGCAGTACTTC
TRBJ2-7,TRBV7-9,NA,few,CASTADKSYEQYF,TGTGCCAGCACCGCGGACAAGTCCTACGAGCAGTACTTC
TRBJ2-1,TRBV11-2,NA,few,CASSFLADRQFF,TGTGCCAGCAGCTTTCTAGCGGACAGGCAGTTCTTC
TRBJ2-5,TRBV3-1,NA,NA,CASSQFRGPLGETQYF,TGTGCCAGCAGCCAATTCCGGGGGCCGCTTGGTGAGACCCAGTACTTC
TRBJ1-1,TRBV4-1,NA,many,CASSQVGWTANTEAFF,TGCGCCAGCAGCCAAGTCGGTTGGACAGCGAACACTGAAGCTTTCTTT
TRBJ2-1,TRBV7-9,TRBD2,NA,CASSTGLAGGYGEQFF,TGTGCCAGCAGCACCGGACTAGCGGGAGGTTATGGTGAGCAGTTCTTC
TRBJ2-1,TRBV20-1,NA,NA,CSARHGSGNEQFF,TGCAGTGCTAGGCATGGATCTGGGAATGAGCAGTTCTTC
TRBJ1-2,TRBV6-2/TRBV6-3,NA,many,CATSGTVGYGYTF,TGTGCCACCTCCGGGACGGTCGGCTATGGCTACACCTTC
TRBJ1-1,TRBV6-4,NA,many,CASSESDGVNTEAFF,TGTGCCAGCAGTGAATCGGACGGGGTAAACACTGAAGCTTTCTTT
TRBJ2-1,TRBV4-3,NA,NA,CASSRWDSSYNEQFF,TGCGCCAGCAGCCGATGGGACTCTTCCTACAATGAGCAGTTCTTC
TRBJ2-1,TRBV29-1,NA,NA,CSVEDRGLAYNEQFF,TGCAGCGTTGAAGATCGGGGGCTGGCCTACAATGAGCAGTTCTTC
TRBJ2-1,TRBV20-1,NA,NA,CSARDRWERYNEQFF,TGCAGTGCTAGAGATCGGTGGGAGAGGTACAATGAGCAGTTCTTC
TRBJ2-5,TRBV7-2,TRBD1,few,CASSADRVVQETQYF,TGTGCCAGCAGCGCAGACAGGGTAGTCCAAGAGACCCAGTACTTC
TRBJ1-4,TRBV25-1,TRBD1,few,CASRGDRVEKLFF,TGTGCCAGCAGAGGCGACAGGGTTGAAAAACTGTTTTTT
TRBJ1-5,TRBV5-1,NA,few,CASSLSWGQPQHF,TGCGCCAGCAGCTTGTCGTGGGGCCAGCCCCAGCATTTT
TRBJ1-5,TRBV4-2,NA,few,CASSQDAGAGNQPQHF,TGTGCCAGCAGCCAAGATGCGGGAGCGGGCAATCAGCCCCAGCATTTT
TRBJ2-2,TRBV27,NA,NA,CASSSLAGWGSTGELFF,TGTGCCAGCAGTTCCCTAGCCGGGTGGGGCTCCACCGGGGAGCTGTTTTTT
TRBJ1-2,TRBV12-3/TRBV12-4,TRBD1,few,CASSNDRGNYGYTF,TGTGCCAGCAGTAATGACAGGGGCAACTATGGCTACACCTTC
TRBJ2-2,TRBV20-1,NA,few,CSASWAYTGELFF,TGCAGTGCTAGCTGGGCATACACCGGGGAGCTGTTTTTT
TRBJ1-5,TRBV5-1,NA,NA,CASSLWGAQPQHF,TGCGCCAGCAGCTTATGGGGTGCTCAGCCCCAGCATTTT
TRBJ2-1,TRBV12-5,NA,NA,CASGSNLRRGGSYNEQFF,TGTGCTAGTGGTTCCAACCTGCGGCGGGGAGGATCCTACAATGAGCAGTTCTTC
TRBJ2-5,TRBV7-2,NA,NA,CASSPHRTPQYF,TGTGCCAGCAGCCCCCACCGGACGCCCCAGTACTTC
TRBJ2-7,TRBV12-3/TRBV12-4,NA,few,CASSFPDSAYEQYF,TGTGCCAGCAGTTTTCCCGATTCCGCCTACGAGCAGTACTTC
TRBJ1-1,TRBV29-1,TRBD1,NA,CSCGTGNTEAFF,TGCAGTTGCGGGACAGGGAACACTGAAGCTTTCTTT
TRBJ2-3,TRBV29-1,NA,few,CSDMLGDTQYF,TGCAGCGACATGCTGGGAGATACGCAGTATTTT
TRBJ1-1,TRBV28,TRBD1,NA,CASRFDRVNTEAFF,TGTGCCAGCAGATTTGACAGGGTGAACACTGAAGCTTTCTTT
TRBJ2-7,TRBV9,NA,few,CASSVALWTGDEQYF,TGTGCCAGCAGCGTAGCCCTCTGGACTGGGGACGAGCAGTACTTC
TRBJ1-6,TRBV10-3,NA,NA,CAISGGRNDNSPLHF,TGTGCCATCAGTGGGGGCAGGAACGATAATTCACCCCTCCACTTT
TRBJ2-2,TRBV15,NA,NA,CATSIRGQNTGELFF,TGTGCCACCAGCATAAGGGGACAAAACACCGGGGAGCTGTTTTTT
TRBJ2-5,TRBV24-1,NA,NA,CATATPDPGAQETQYF,TGTGCCACCGCCACGCCCGACCCAGGGGCCCAAGAGACCCAGTACTTC
TRBJ2-3,TRBV15,TRBD2,NA,CATSRRKGLSTDTQYF,TGTGCCACCAGCAGAAGAAAGGGACTAAGCACAGATACGCAGTATTTT
TRBJ2-1,TRBV24-1,TRBD1,NA,CATSEPGQSEQFF,TGTGCCACCAGTGAACCGGGACAGAGTGAGCAGTTCTTC
TRBJ1-6,TRBV2,NA,NA,CASSDVQGRSYNSPLHF,TGTGCCAGCAGTGATGTCCAGGGGCGATCCTATAATTCACCCCTCCACTTT
TRBJ1-1,TRBV30,TRBD1,NA,CAGPTGDTEAFF,TGTGCCGGACCGACAGGGGACACTGAAGCTTTCTTT
TRBJ1-4,TRBV12-3/TRBV12-4,NA,few,CASSLTKAREKLFF,TGTGCCAGCAGTTTAACCAAGGCAAGGGAAAAACTGTTTTTT
TRBJ1-2,TRBV12-3/TRBV12-4,NA,few,CASRTDRLHYGYTF,TGTGCCAGCAGAACCGACAGGTTACACTATGGCTACACCTTC
TRBJ2-7,TRBV20-1,NA,few,CSVTGTRASSYEQYF,TGCAGTGTAACCGGGACAAGGGCTTCCTCCTACGAGCAGTACTTC
TRBJ1-5,TRBV20-1,NA,NA,CSAAPGRGSNQPQHF,TGCAGTGCTGCCCCGGGGAGGGGCAGCAATCAGCCCCAGCATTTT